These T cell receptor beta chains were read from a single sample in a study of T cell responses to AZD1222 COVID-19 vaccine. Measured with immunoSEQ multiplex PCR; TCRdb has only the in-frame clones, and not every one. Of some 98,000 clones in the sample, approximately 84% are singletons; the top ten hold 12% to 15%. Sequenced here: peripheral blood, sampled 28 days after the second AZD1222 dose. The receptors were sampled from an adult who received the AZD1222 COVID-19 vaccine. Both conserved end residues are part of each CDR3. Each record gives: J gene, D gene, clone size, V gene, CDR3 DNA, CDR3 protein. A D gene is named only where the DNA matches it firmly. Expanded clones are given a class, and other clones once, few, many or no size at all.

>TRBJ2-7|TRBD2|-|TRBV7-9
TGTGCCAGCAGCCCTGGGAGGGCCCCCTACGAGCAGTACTTC
CASSPGRAPYEQYF
>TRBJ2-4|TRBD2|-|TRBV19
TGTGCCAGTAGCACCCCGGGACTAGCGGGAGGCGGAGCCAAAAACATTCAGTACTTC
CASSTPGLAGGGAKNIQYF
>TRBJ2-7|-|-|TRBV15
TGTGCCACCAGCAGTGTCCTCCAGGGCTACGAGCAGTACTTC
CATSSVLQGYEQYF
>TRBJ2-7|TRBD1|-|TRBV28
TGTGCCAGCAGCAAAGCTGACAGGGCCACCGGCGAGCAGTACTTC
CASSKADRATGEQYF
>TRBJ2-1|-|once|TRBV7-2
TGTGCCAGCACCCTGAGCCCGGGTTCGGCGAATGAGCAGTTCTTC
CASTLSPGSANEQFF
>TRBJ1-4|-|few|TRBV3-1/TRBV3-2
TGTGCCAGCAGCCAAGATGGCGGACATTGGGGGCGGGTGGAAAAACTGTTTTTT
CASSQDGGHWGRVEKLFF
>TRBJ2-7|-|few|TRBV14
TGTGCCAGCAGCCGAAGGGGGGGGTCCGTTAGCTCCTACGAGCAGTACTTC
CASSRRGGSVSSYEQYF
>TRBJ1-2|-|-|TRBV6-5
TGTGCCAGCAGTTCTCCAGGTCTTGGCTACACCTTC
CASSSPGLGYTF
>TRBJ2-3|TRBD2|-|TRBV5-4
TGTGCCAGCAGCTTCAGCGGGAGAACGGCCGATACGCAGTATTTT
CASSFSGRTADTQYF
>TRBJ2-7|-|-|TRBV5-6
TGTGCCAGCAGCTTGGTTGGCGGGCCGGGCTACGAGCAGTACTTC
CASSLVGGPGYEQYF
>TRBJ2-7|-|-|TRBV3-1/TRBV3-2
TGTGCCAGCAGTCCAAGAAGCCTAGCTCTGGGGGAGCAGTACTTC
CASSPRSLALGEQYF
>TRBJ2-7|-|-|TRBV5-1
TGCGCCAGCAGCTTGGTCGTAGACAGCTTTGAGCAGTACTTC
CASSLVVDSFEQYF
>TRBJ1-1|-|-|TRBV9
TGTGCCAGCAGCCTGGAGTACGGGATGAACACTGAAGCTTTCTTT
CASSLEYGMNTEAFF
>TRBJ2-7|-|-|TRBV19
TGTGCCATCCCTCCCCACGAGCAGTACTTC
CAIPPHEQYF
>TRBJ2-7|TRBD1|-|TRBV19
TGTGCCAGTAGTCCGAGGACAGGGGCGTCCTACGAGCAGTACTTC
CASSPRTGASYEQYF
>TRBJ2-1|TRBD2|few|TRBV30
TGTGCCTGGAGCTCCCTAGCGGGAGTCCGCAATGAGCAGTTCTTC
CAWSSLAGVRNEQFF
>TRBJ2-7|TRBD2|-|TRBV27
TGTGCCAGCAGCCCCCTAGCGGGGACACCGCCAGGGGAGCAGTACTTC
CASSPLAGTPPGEQYF
>TRBJ2-1|-|-|TRBV15
TGTGCCACCAGCCGGGACTTTCAGGCCTATGAGCAGTTCTTC
CATSRDFQAYEQFF
>TRBJ2-7|-|-|TRBV5-6
TGTGCCAGCAGCTTGGGTGGTGGGCAATCCGAGCAGTACTTC
CASSLGGGQSEQYF
>TRBJ2-3|-|-|TRBV3-1/TRBV3-2
TGTGCCAGCAGCCAAGAGGGAGGTGGTGATACGCAGTATTTT
CASSQEGGGDTQYF
>TRBJ2-7|-|-|TRBV27
TGTGCCAGCAGTCTCAGCGCAGGGGTCGAGCAGTACTTC
CASSLSAGVEQYF
>TRBJ2-1|TRBD1|-|TRBV5-4
TGTGCCAGCAGTTCGGGACAGGGAAGTGATGAGCAGTTCTTC
CASSSGQGSDEQFF
>TRBJ1-2|-|-|TRBV4-3
TGCGCCAGCAGCCCGCCCAACCAGACACCTGGCTTCTATGGCTACACCTTC
CASSPPNQTPGFYGYTF
>TRBJ1-2|TRBD1|-|TRBV6-6
TGTGCCAGCACTCCCTCCGGGACAGGGGGGGGCACCTTC
CASTPSGTGGGTF
>TRBJ1-3|TRBD1|-|TRBV4-1
TGCGCCAGCAGCCAAGCCCTCTCCGGGACAGGGGGCATTACCAGCTCTGGAAACACCATATATTTT
CASSQALSGTGGITSSGNTIYF
>TRBJ1-4|-|-|TRBV28
TGTGCCAGCTCTTTGTGGCCCAATAATGAAAAACTGTTTTTT
CASSLWPNNEKLFF
>TRBJ1-2|-|once|TRBV12-5
TGTGCTAGTGGACGATCAAACCTTCTGGGGGGCTACACCTTC
CASGRSNLLGGYTF
>TRBJ1-6|-|few|TRBV7-3
TGTGCCAGCAGCTTAGACGGAAATTCACCCCTCCACTTT
CASSLDGNSPLHF
>TRBJ1-2|-|few|TRBV19
TGTGCCAGTAGTAGACTCTACACGGACTCCTATGGCTACACCTTC
CASSRLYTDSYGYTF
>TRBJ1-1|-|-|TRBV10-3
TGTGCCATCAGTGAGTCGTCGGGGGACACTGAAGCTTTCTTT
CAISESSGDTEAFF
>TRBJ1-1|-|-|TRBV29-1
TGCAGCGTTGAAGCTCGATTTCGCACTGAAGCTTTCTTT
CSVEARFRTEAFF
>TRBJ2-5|-|-|TRBV25-1
TGTGCCAGCTTGGGGGAAGAGACCCAGTACTTC
CASLGEETQYF
>TRBJ2-2|-|-|TRBV10-3
TGTGCCATCAGTGAGGTTTGGAACATGGCGACCGGGGAGCTGTTTTTT
CAISEVWNMATGELFF
>TRBJ1-5|-|-|TRBV30
TGTGCCTGGAGTGTACCAGGGGTTGAGGGCAATCAGCCCCAGCATTTT
CAWSVPGVEGNQPQHF
>TRBJ2-7|-|-|TRBV27
TGTGCCAGCAGTACTTACCCCTACGAGCAGTACTTC
CASSTYPYEQYF
>TRBJ1-2|TRBD1|-|TRBV6-5
TGTGCCAGCAGGACAGGGCAGGGACTTGGCTACACCTTC
CASRTGQGLGYTF
>TRBJ1-1|-|-|TRBV11-3
TGTGCCAGCAGCCATACTACAGGAGGGTCAACTGAAGCTTTCTTT
CASSHTTGGSTEAFF
>TRBJ2-3|TRBD2|many|TRBV4-1
TGCGCCAGCAGCCAAGAGCGGGGGGGGGCAGATACGCAGTATTTT
CASSQERGGADTQYF
>TRBJ2-7|-|-|TRBV28
TGTGCCAGCCGCCCGGGCCAGGTTAGCTACGAGCAGTACTTC
CASRPGQVSYEQYF
>TRBJ1-4|-|-|TRBV7-2
TGTGCCAGCAGCTTCGCGGCTCTAAGTGAAAAACTGTTTTTT
CASSFAALSEKLFF
>TRBJ1-1|-|-|TRBV15
TGTGCCACCAGCAGAGATTCGGAGAATAGAGCTTTCTTT
CATSRDSENRAFF
>TRBJ1-4|-|-|TRBV6-5
TGTGCCAGCAGTTACGGGTTACGTGAAAAACTGTTTTTT
CASSYGLREKLFF
>TRBJ2-7|-|-|TRBV9
TGTGCCAGCAGCGAAGGACAGCGAAACTACGAGCAGTACTTC
CASSEGQRNYEQYF
>TRBJ2-7|TRBD2|-|TRBV6-5
TGTGCCAGCAGTTACGCGGGGGGGTTTACCTACGAGCAGTACTTC
CASSYAGGFTYEQYF
>TRBJ2-3|-|-|TRBV12-3/TRBV12-4
TGTGCCAGCGGTAGGGGGGGATATACGCAGTATTTT
CASGRGGYTQYF
>TRBJ1-1|-|-|TRBV7-9
TGTGCCAGCAGCTTAGTCAAGACGAACACTGAAGCTTTCTTT
CASSLVKTNTEAFF
>TRBJ1-5|-|-|TRBV5-4
TGTGCCAGCAGCCCGGGGCAGTGGAAGGATCAGCCCCAGCATTTT
CASSPGQWKDQPQHF